These 5 T cell receptor beta chains originate from one sample sequenced in a study of T cells after posttransplantation cyclophosphamide. Sampled 1 year posttransplant, controls received myeloablative marrow transplants, methotrexate and a calcineurin inhibitor. Repertoires were generated with immunoSEQ multiplex PCR, while TCRdb's copy carries only in-frame clones and drops some. The table records 12,000 or so clones, about 80% of them present only once. Sample: PBMCs, taken roughly 370 days after allogeneic stem cell transplant with calcineurin inhibitor and methotrexate. These receptors came from a male patient aged 30 to 40 who received an allogeneic stem cell transplant from an unrelated donor, was CMV-positive, and had acute GVHD only. Certain T cells may be donor cells from the graft.

The chain recombines TRBV30 with TRBJ2-2, with 8 bases matching TRBD2. CDR1 is GTSNPN, CDR2 SVGIG, per germline (reference sequence). The length of the CDR3 is 14 residues. V gave up 4 bases and J gave up 5 bases; unmatched junction bases: 6. DNA for the CDR3: TGTGCCTGGAACCGGGAGGGGTATACCGGGGAGCTGTTTTTT. Amino acids: CAWNREGYTGELFF.

The gene calls are TRBV10-3 and TRBJ1-6; D is ambiguous. In germline, CDR1 is ENHRY, CDR2 SYGVKD. Trimming took off 6 bases at V and 8 bases at J, with 11 bases between the two ends. The CDR3 spans 13 residues. The CDR3 here is CAISSDWDSPLHF. The CDR3 nucleotides are TGTGCCATCAGCTCCGACTGGGATTCACCCCTCCACTTT.

This rearrangement joins TRBV9 to TRBJ2-5; TRBD2 is a possible D gene (7 bases). Germline CDR1 reads SGDLS; CDR2 reads YYNGEE. This CDR3 comprises 15 residues. V was shortened by 7 bases and J by 4 bases, with 20 bases between the two germline ends. This CDR3 reads CASAVGGRQGETQYF. CDR3 in DNA: TGTGCCAGCGCAGTGGGGGGGCGTCAGGGAGAGACCCAGTACTTC.

The chain carries TRBV5-1 and TRBJ1-1; 9 bases agree with TRBD1. V gave up 3 bases and J gave up 2 bases; unmatched junction bases: 5. This CDR3 spans 15 amino acids. The germline gives CDR1 SGHRS, CDR2 YFSETQ. The CDR3 loop reads CASSWGQGTNTEAFF. CDR3 nucleotides: TGCGCCAGCAGCTGGGGACAGGGCACCAACACTGAAGCTTTCTTT.

V and J are TRBV11-3 and TRBJ2-7, with TRBD1 matching 8 bases. CDR3 length: 17 amino acids. V was pared by 4 bases and J by 2 bases, with 13 bases of the junction left unmatched. Germline V gene sequence: CDR1 SGHNT, CDR2 YENEEA. The CDR3: CASSSGGGQGYTYEQYF. Written as DNA, the CDR3 is TGTGCCAGCAGCTCAGGGGGAGGACAGGGTTACACCTACGAGCAGTACTTC.